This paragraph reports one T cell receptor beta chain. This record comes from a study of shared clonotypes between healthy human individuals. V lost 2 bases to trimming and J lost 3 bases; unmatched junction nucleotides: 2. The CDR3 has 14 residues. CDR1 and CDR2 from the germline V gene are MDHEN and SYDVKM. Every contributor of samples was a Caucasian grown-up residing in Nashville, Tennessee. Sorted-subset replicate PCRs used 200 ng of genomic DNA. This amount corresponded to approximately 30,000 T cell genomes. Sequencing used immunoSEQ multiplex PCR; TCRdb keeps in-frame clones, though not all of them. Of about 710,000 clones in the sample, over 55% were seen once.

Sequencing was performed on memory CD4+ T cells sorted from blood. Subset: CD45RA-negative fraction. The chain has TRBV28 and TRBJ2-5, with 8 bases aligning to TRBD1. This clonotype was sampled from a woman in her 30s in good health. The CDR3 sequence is CASSLRTGKETQYF. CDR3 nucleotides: TGTGCCAGCAGTTTAAGGACAGGGAAAGAGACCCAGTACTTC. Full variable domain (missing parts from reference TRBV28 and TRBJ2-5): DVKVTQSSRYLVKRTGEKVFLECVQDMDHENMFWYRQDPGLGLRLIYFSYDVKMKEKGDIPEGYSVSREKKERFSLILESASTNQTSMYLCASSLRTGKETQYFGPGTRLLVL.